These 31 T cell receptor beta chains came from one sample sequenced in a study of CD8 T cells in ankylosing spondylitis (dated by TCRdb to the late 2010s). Library generation was performed with 5' RACE. Sequencing used an Illumina HiSeq 2500. Using fastp trimming at Q25 and MiXCR clonotype assembly, TCRdb reanalyzed the public sequencing data and kept in-frame beta chains. Entries are consolidated by CDR3 protein sequence, retaining the most common genes and DNA. The sample includes fewer than 250,000 distinct CDR3 sequences, with roughly 10% observed a single time. Of the sample, under 25% is held by the ten largest clones. Sample: blood, either unsorted or a sorted T cell fraction (not recorded which). These receptors all come from a male donor with ankylosing spondylitis or in good health (not recorded which).

CDR3 DNA: TGTGCCAGCAGCTCCCGACTAGCGGGGGACACAGATACGCAGCATTTT. It encodes CASSSRLAGDTDTQHF. V gene TRBV9 combines with J gene TRBJ2-3; D is possibly TRBD1 (6 bases). The J call may be in error: the DNA end matches TRBJ1-5 better. The CDR3 is made up of 16 amino acids. Germline V lookup: CDR1 SGDLS, CDR2 YYNGEE.

This clonotype has at least ten counts. The chain combines TRBV28 with TRBJ2-2; D may match TRBD1 or TRBD2 (5 bases each). V shed 5 bases and J shed 1 base, with 20 bases lying between them. CDR3 length: 18 amino acids. Germline CDR1 and CDR2: MDHEN and SYDVKM. This chain's CDR3 is CASSTPSPGTVNTGELFF. The CDR3 DNA is TGTGCCAGCAGTACTCCCTCCCCGGGGACGGTGAACACCGGGGAGCTGTTTTTT. Supplemented by reference TRBV28 and TRBJ2-2, the full variable domain reads DVKVTQSSRYLVKRTGEKVFLECVQDMDHENMFWYRQDPGLGLRLIYFSYDVKMKEKGDIPEGYSVSREKKERFSLILESASTNQTSMYLCASSTPSPGTVNTGELFFGEGSRLTVL.

At least ten counts were recorded for this clonotype. The rearrangement links TRBV12-3 or TRBV12-4 to TRBJ2-2; D call uncertain. The CDR3 spans 11 residues. V lost 5 bases, J lost 9 bases, and 7 bases lay in between. This CDR3 is CASSPDRELFF. DNA of the CDR3: TGTGCCAGCAGTCCCGACCGGGAGCTGTTTTTT.

This clonotype was observed at least ten times. The chain recombines TRBV24-1 with TRBJ2-3; tentatively, D is TRBD2 (5 bases). V lost 5 bases, J lost 3 bases, and 5 bases lay in between. In germline, CDR1 is KGHDR, CDR2 SFDVKD. CDR3 length equals 12 residues. For the CDR3, the DNA is TGTGCCACCAGTGGGACTACAGATACGCAGTATTTT. It specifies CATSGTTDTQYF.

J is TRBJ2-3 and V is TRBV4-2; no clear D. The CDR3 runs to 16 residues. Trimming took 0 bases from V and 0 from J, leaving 10 bases between them. In germline, CDR1 is LGHNA, CDR2 YNFKEQ. The CDR3 DNA reads as TGTGCCAGCAGCCAAGAACACTTCAAGAGCACAGATACGCAGTATTTT. Translation: CASSQEHFKSTDTQYF.

In its sample, this clonotype was seen a few times. This chain joins TRBV7-2 and TRBJ2-7; D not certain. This CDR3 is built from 12 residues. The germline CDR1 and CDR2 sequences are SGHTA and FQGNSA. V was pared by 8 bases and J by 1 base, with 9 bases between. CDR3 nucleotides: TGTGCCAGCTCGGGCGCATCCTACGAGCAGTACTTC. It yields the protein CASSGASYEQYF.

This clonotype came up many times. The rearrangement links TRBV12-3 or TRBV12-4 to TRBJ1-5, with a tentative D call TRBD1 (5 bases). Trimming shortened V by 4 bases and J by 4 bases, and 11 bases separated the two germline ends. CDR3 length: 14 amino acids. The CDR3 bases are TGTGCCAGCAGTTGGGGGGGATCAAATCAGCCCCAGCATTTT. Protein product: CASSWGGSNQPQHF.

This clonotype appeared many times. The rearrangement links TRBV10-3 to TRBJ1-1; 11 bases are a match to TRBD1. CDR1 ENHRY and CDR2 SYGVKD come from the germline V gene. The CDR3 totals 14 residues. V dropped 10 bases and J dropped 0; count of bases not matched to a gene: 4. CDR3 in amino acids: CATGTGGLNTEAFF. The DNA for the CDR3 is TGTGCCACCGGGACAGGGGGTCTGAACACTGAAGCTTTCTTT.

This clonotype was detected only a few times. The V call is TRBV2, the J call TRBJ2-1; 7 bases map to TRBD2. V was pared by 6 bases and J by 7 bases, with 9 bases of the junction left unmatched. The CDR3 has 14 amino acids. Germline CDR1 SNHLY, CDR2 FYNNEI. CDR3 sequence: CASRTNLAANEQFF. The CDR3 DNA reads TGTGCCAGCAGGACAAATCTAGCGGCAAATGAGCAGTTCTTC. Filled out from reference TRBV2 and TRBJ2-1, the complete variable domain reads EPEVTQTPSHQVTQMGQEVILRCVPISNHLYFYWYRQILGQKVEFLVSFYNNEISEKSEIFDDQFSVERPDGSNFTLKIRSTKLEDSAMYFCASRTNLAANEQFFGPGTRLTVL.

This chain joins TRBV12-3 or TRBV12-4 and TRBJ1-5, with TRBD1 identical over 7 bases. V lost 2 bases and J lost 6; bases outside the gene matches: 4. This CDR3 has 14 amino acids. The CDR3 is CASSLTTGSQPQHF. The CDR3 DNA follows: TGTGCCAGCAGTTTAACGACAGGGAGTCAGCCCCAGCATTTT.

This clonotype was recorded at least ten times. This rearrangement joins TRBV6-1 to TRBJ1-5; D is undetermined. CDR3 length equals 12 residues. The germline CDR1 and CDR2 sequences are MNHNS and SASEGT. The V end lost 4 bases, the J end lost 5 bases, and 6 bases lay between the germline ends. The CDR3 here is CASSVRDQPQHF. DNA for the CDR3: TGTGCCAGCAGTGTAAGAGATCAGCCCCAGCATTTT.

This clonotype occurred many times. The chain joins TRBV5-6 to TRBJ2-7; TRBD1 might be the D (5 bases). This CDR3 contains 13 residues. The V and J ends lost 5 bases and 3 bases respectively, with 12 bases between them. The germline CDR1 and CDR2 sequences are SGHDT and YYEEEE. The CDR3 coding sequence is TGTGCCAGCAGAAGACAGTCTAACTACGAGCAGTACTTC. Protein: CASRRQSNYEQYF.

In its sample, this clonotype was seen many times. An end of the junction differs from the germline gene, which may be a read error. This chain joins TRBV24-1 and TRBJ2-3; 9 nucleotides align to TRBD2. Germline CDR1 reads KGHDR; CDR2 reads SFDVKD. The CDR3 has 17 amino acids. The CDR3 protein is CATSDSPRLAGTDTQYF. For the CDR3, the DNA is TGTGCCACCAGCGATTCCCCCCGGCTAGCGGGGACAGATACGCAGTATTTT.

This clonotype was seen only a few times. The genes are TRBV7-2 and TRBJ2-7, with TRBD2 matching over 13 bases. The V gene end was trimmed by 4 bases and the J gene end by 7 bases; junction bases not matched to a gene: 1. Germline V gene lookup returns CDR1 SGHTA and CDR2 FQGNSA. CDR3 length: 13 residues. CDR3 nucleotides: TGTGCCAGCAGCTGGGGACTAGCGGGGGAGCAGTACTTC. Translated: CASSWGLAGEQYF.

This clonotype was seen a handful of times. The V gene is TRBV6-1, the J gene TRBJ2-2; 11 positions agree with TRBD2. Germline loops: CDR1 MNHNS, CDR2 SASEGT. CDR3 length: 17 amino acids. V lost 7 bases, J lost 5 bases, and 12 bases stayed unmatched. DNA for the CDR3: TGTGCCAGCACCTCGTCTAGCGGGGGGCATGGGACCGGGGAGCTGTTTTTT. This gives the protein CASTSSSGGHGTGELFF.

The chain couples TRBV3-1 to TRBJ1-1; no clear D gene. The CDR3 loop spans 17 amino acids. CDR1 is LGHDT, CDR2 YNNKEL, per germline (reference sequence). Trimming removed 4 bases from V and 1 base from J, with 19 bases in between. The DNA of the CDR3 is TGTGCCAGCAGCCGACGACATGCCGGGGATGCGAACACTGAAGCTTTCTTT. Amino acids: CASSRRHAGDANTEAFF.

This clonotype came up many times. This chain connects TRBV5-1 to TRBJ2-3; D is undetermined. The germline V gene encodes CDR1 SGHRS and CDR2 YFSETQ. V lost 3 bases to trimming and J lost 2 bases, with 13 bases between them. The CDR3 is made up of 15 amino acids. Written as DNA, the CDR3 is TGCGCCAGCAGCTCCTCAGGAGCTGTCACAGATACGCAGTATTTT. Its protein is CASSSSGAVTDTQYF.

This clonotype has just a few counts. The chain carries TRBV5-6 and TRBJ2-1, with 9 bases aligning to TRBD2. The CDR3 loop spans 17 amino acids. Germline lookup yields CDR1 SGHDT and CDR2 YYEEEE. Losses at the gene ends were 2 bases for V and 8 bases for J; bases not matched to a gene: 14. The DNA for the CDR3 is TGTGCCAGCAGCTTCTCTGTCGCGGGGGGGCGACTCTATGAGCAGTTCTTC. It yields the protein CASSFSVAGGRLYEQFF.

This clonotype was seen many times. The rearrangement uses TRBV20-1 and TRBJ1-5; perhaps TRBD1 as D (6 bases). V lost 1 base and J 1 base, leaving 8 bases between the germline ends. The CDR3 length is 14 residues. The V gene's germline CDR1 is DFQATT and CDR2 SNEGSKA (reference sequence). As DNA, the CDR3 is TGCAGTGCTAGAGTAGGGGGGAGCAATCAGCCCCAGCATTTT. This sequence encodes CSARVGGSNQPQHF.

This clonotype was counted many times. The CDR3 region has the DNA TGCGCCAGCAGCTTGGCCATAGTTACAGGATACAATGAGCAGTTCTTC. Translation gives CASSLAIVTGYNEQFF. V usage is TRBV5-1 and J usage is TRBJ2-1; D might be TRBD1 (5 bases). Looked up from germline, CDR1 is SGHRS and CDR2 is YFSETQ. The CDR3 length is 16 residues. V was cut by 0 bases and J by 4 bases, with 14 bases left in between.

This clonotype has a count of ten or more. This sequence joins TRBV4-1 and TRBJ1-2; D perhaps matches TRBD1 (5 bases). Trimming removed 1 base at V and 4 bases at J, with 13 bases between. The CDR3 covers 15 residues. Germline V gene data show CDR1 as MGHRA and CDR2 as YSYEKL. In DNA form, the CDR3 reads TGCGCCAGCAGCCAAGTCCCAGGGTTGTCCTATGGCTACACCTTC. Its translation is CASSQVPGLSYGYTF.

This clonotype was detected once. The V gene is TRBV27, the J gene TRBJ1-2; D is unclear. Between the trimmed V and J ends, which lost 2 bases and 8 bases, there was a span of 15 bases. Germline V lookup: CDR1 MNHEY, CDR2 SMNVEV (reference sequence). The CDR3 has 14 residues. In nucleotides, the CDR3 is TGTGCCAGCAGTTTAATCGTAGGGCGAAGGGGCTACACCTTC. Encoded protein: CASSLIVGRRGYTF.

This chain uses TRBV20-1 with TRBJ1-5; tentative D call: TRBD1 (5 bases). This CDR3 is built from 13 residues. Trimming pared 5 bases from V and 4 bases from J, leaving 12 bases between. Germline CDR1 reads DFQATT; CDR2 reads SNEGSKA (reference sequence). CDR3 loop: CSAGGADNQPQHF. CDR3 nucleotide sequence: TGCAGTGCTGGTGGGGCCGATAATCAGCCCCAGCATTTT.

This clonotype came up many times. The V and J genes are TRBV12-3 or TRBV12-4 and TRBJ1-3; D unclear. Trimming cost V 6 bases and J 8 bases, with 11 bases left between them. CDR3 length: 12 residues. CDR3 sequence reads: CASSPLKDTIYF. The CDR3 nucleotides read TGTGCCAGCAGCCCCCTCAAGGACACCATATATTTT.

This clonotype has at least ten counts. In DNA form, the CDR3 reads TGTGCCAGCAGTCCGACAGGGGCTAATGAAAAACTGTTTTTT. Translation gives CASSPTGANEKLFF. The J gene is TRBJ1-4, the V gene TRBV3-1, with TRBD1 matching over 8 bases. This CDR3 has 14 amino acids. CDR1 and CDR2 from the germline V gene are LGHDT and YNNKEL (reference sequence). V was clipped by 6 bases and J by 3 bases; unmatched bases: 3.

This clonotype was counted many times. V is TRBV7-3 and J is TRBJ2-1; 10 bases agree with TRBD2. The germline V gene encodes CDR1 SGHTA and CDR2 FQGTGA. V shed 5 bases, J shed 8 bases, and the junction held 9 bases outside the gene matches. The CDR3 contains 15 residues. The CDR3 DNA is TGTGCCAGCAGCCTCACTAGCGGGGAGTACGATGAGCAGTTCTTC. Protein sequence: CASSLTSGEYDEQFF.

CDR3 sequence reads: CASSPVGGGDYEQFF. The CDR3 bases are TGTGCCAGCAGCCCGGTGGGGGGAGGTGATTATGAGCAGTTCTTC. V and J are TRBV12-3 or TRBV12-4 and TRBJ2-1, with D perhaps matching TRBD2 (6 bases). V shed 6 bases and J shed 8 bases, with 20 bases lying between them. The CDR3 runs to 15 residues.

A remark on this clonotype: A much bigger clone sits one base away, suggesting this may be a read error. The V and J genes are TRBV5-1 and TRBJ2-7; TRBD1 or TRBD2 may be the D gene (5 bases each). The CDR3 covers 16 residues. CDR1 is SGHRS, CDR2 YFSETQ, per germline. The CDR3 reads CASSSSPEWGSCEQYF. CDR3 DNA sequence: TGCGCCAGCAGCTCGTCTCCTGAGTGGGGGTCCTGCGAGCAGTACTTC.

This clonotype has a count of ten or more. V gene TRBV12-3 or TRBV12-4 combines with J gene TRBJ2-1; TRBD2 matches 9 bases. Trimming took 1 base from V and 7 from J; bases not matched to a gene: 5. This CDR3 region has 15 residues. The CDR3: CASSLGGGVSNEQFF. CDR3 in DNA: TGTGCCAGCAGTTTAGGCGGGGGGGTTTCAAATGAGCAGTTCTTC.

J is TRBJ1-5 and V is TRBV19; tentative D call: TRBD1 (6 bases). CDR3 length: 14 amino acids. Deletions cut 8 bases from V and 1 base from J, with 12 bases between. Germline loops: CDR1 LNHDA, CDR2 SQIVND (reference sequence). CDR3 amino acids: CASHRAGSNQPQHF. The CDR3 coding sequence is TGTGCCAGTCACAGGGCGGGGAGCAATCAGCCCCAGCATTTT.

This clonotype was detected ten times or more. The chain joins TRBV20-1 to TRBJ1-2; D gene unclear. Germline assignment: CDR1 DFQATT and CDR2 SNEGSKA (reference sequence). The CDR3 extends over 16 amino acids. Trimming took off 0 bases at V and 4 bases at J, with 18 bases between the two ends. In nucleotides, the CDR3 is TGCAGTGCTAGAGATCCCCTCGGGGATCGGAGCTATGGCTACACCTTC. Amino acid sequence: CSARDPLGDRSYGYTF.